The rows below give T cell receptor beta chains drawn from one sample of a study of long-term antiretroviral therapy in people with HIV. Sequencing was performed with immunoSEQ multiplex PCR; in TCRdb, only in-frame clones are kept and a portion is missing. The table includes around 27,000 clones, 70% to 90% detected once. This material consisted of unsorted PBMCs, taken 3 years after starting antiretroviral therapy. These receptors were obtained from a man aged 40-49 years with HIV. CDR3s include the opening cysteine and the closing phenylalanine or tryptophan. Fields, in order: CDR3 length, J gene, clone size, D gene, V gene, CDR3 DNA, CDR3 protein. A D gene is named only where the DNA matches it firmly. Clone sizes are given selectively: once, few, many, or a class where the clone is expanded.

13 TRBJ1-4 - - TRBV2 TGTGCCAGCAGTGTGGGAGGAGGTGAAAAACTGTTTTTT CASSVGGGEKLFF
14 TRBJ1-3 - - TRBV29-1 TGCAGCGTTGACCGGGCCCTCTCTGGAAACACCATATATTTT CSVDRALSGNTIYF
15 TRBJ2-1 - TRBD2 TRBV9 TGTGCCAGCAGCCCTAGCGGGAGAACGTACAATGAGCAGTTCTTC CASSPSGRTYNEQFF
19 TRBJ2-2 few TRBD2 TRBV7-9 TGTGCCAGCAGCTTACCTACGACTAGCGGGAACGCGAACACCGGGGAGCTGTTTTTT CASSLPTTSGNANTGELFF
15 TRBJ1-4 - TRBD1 TRBV5-8 TGTGCCAGCAGCAGACAGGGGGCGCGGGATGAAAAACTGTTTTTT CASSRQGARDEKLFF
16 TRBJ2-5 - TRBD2 TRBV15 TGTGCCACCAGCAGAACCGGGAGGGCCGTTTGGGAGACCCAGTACTTC CATSRTGRAVWETQYF
15 TRBJ1-1 - - TRBV6-5 TGTGCCAGCAGCCCCCTTGGATGGGGGAACACTGAAGCTTTCTTT CASSPLGWGNTEAFF
14 TRBJ2-4 - TRBD1 TRBV5-5 TGTGCCAGCAGCTCAACAGGGGTAGGAAACATTCAGTACTTC CASSSTGVGNIQYF
17 TRBJ1-1 - - TRBV4-2 TGTGCCAGCAGCCAAGGGAGTGCTGTGGCAGACAACACTGAAGCTTTCTTT CASSQGSAVADNTEAFF
14 TRBJ1-2 - - TRBV7-9 TGTGCCAGCAGCCCCCAAGGGCTATGGTATGGCTACACCTTC CASSPQGLWYGYTF
13 TRBJ2-7 - - TRBV6-1 TGTGCCAGCAGTTTTGGACCCACCCCGGAGCAGTACTTC CASSFGPTPEQYF
15 TRBJ2-7 - - TRBV6-1 TGTGCCAGTACCCCCCTTAGCCACGAAAGCTACGAGCAGTACTTC CASTPLSHESYEQYF
14 TRBJ2-3 - - TRBV27 TGTGCCAGCAGTTTAGGCAGCGGCACGGATACGCAGTATTTT CASSLGSGTDTQYF
15 TRBJ1-1 - - TRBV6-5 TGTGCCAGCAGTATCCGGGGGCCGCTGAACACTGAAGCTTTCTTT CASSIRGPLNTEAFF
15 TRBJ2-1 - TRBD2 TRBV5-1 TGCGCCAGCAGCTTGTCAGCGGGGGGTGGTTATGAGCAGTTCTTC CASSLSAGGGYEQFF
15 TRBJ1-1 - - TRBV25-1 TGTGCCAGCAGTGGAATTGAGGGGTTGAACACTGAAGCTTTCTTT CASSGIEGLNTEAFF
14 TRBJ2-4 once - TRBV5-6 TGTGCCAGCAGCCGCCCGTCGGTATCGGGCATTCAGTACTTC CASSRPSVSGIQYF
16 TRBJ2-2 - - TRBV6-5 TGTGCCAGCAATTACTCGAGAAGGGGGGACACCGGGGAGCTGTTTTTT CASNYSRRGDTGELFF
16 TRBJ2-1 - TRBD2 TRBV19 TGTGCCAGTAGTATAGTTGTACTAGCGGGAGTTAATGAGCAGTTCTTC CASSIVVLAGVNEQFF
13 TRBJ1-2 - - TRBV27 TGTGCCAGCAGTTCGACAGTTCTATGGGGCTACACCTTC CASSSTVLWGYTF
14 TRBJ1-1 - - TRBV19 TGTGCCAGTAGTGCTGGTTGGAGGGCCGCTGAAGCTTTCTTT CASSAGWRAAEAFF
15 TRBJ2-3 - TRBD1 TRBV7-9 TGTGCCAGCAGCACGCCGACAGGGCAGACAGATACGCAGTATTTT CASSTPTGQTDTQYF
15 TRBJ1-2 - - TRBV13 TGTGCCAGCAGCTTGGGGGTGGGGCGAGTCCATGGCTACACCTTC CASSLGVGRVHGYTF
19 TRBJ2-6 - - TRBV4-1 TGCGCCAGCAGCCGCCCAACGCACAGTGGGGGCTCTGGGGCCAACGTCCTGACTTTC CASSRPTHSGGSGANVLTF
16 TRBJ2-1 - TRBD1 TRBV12-5 TGTGCTAGTGGCCCCCCAGACAGGGATTCCTACAATGAGCAGTTCTTC CASGPPDRDSYNEQFF
15 TRBJ1-1 few TRBD1 TRBV4-1 TGCGCCAGCAGCCTCGAGGGGGCGCAGAACACTGAAGCTTTCTTT CASSLEGAQNTEAFF
14 TRBJ1-5 - - TRBV6-5 TGTGCCAGCAGTCGTGCCGGGGGGCATCAGCCCCAGCATTTT CASSRAGGHQPQHF
14 TRBJ2-3 - - TRBV7-8 TGTGCCAGCACTCTAGGACGAGGGACAGATACGCAGTATTTT CASTLGRGTDTQYF
17 TRBJ2-5 - TRBD1 TRBV5-1 TGCGCCAGCAGCTTGGTTCCGGGACAGGGGGCCCAAGAGACCCAGTACTTC CASSLVPGQGAQETQYF
17 TRBJ2-1 - TRBD2 TRBV9 TGTGCCAGCAGCGGGCCGGGGACTAGCGGGAGGTTTGGTGAGCAGTTCTTC CASSGPGTSGRFGEQFF
16 TRBJ1-2 - TRBD1 TRBV2 TGTGCCAGCGTCAATCCCGGGACAGGGTTTCTTTTCGGCTACACCTTC CASVNPGTGFLFGYTF
15 TRBJ2-7 once TRBD2 TRBV9 TGTGCCAGCAGCGCTAGCGGGGGCCCACCCTACGAGCAGTACTTC CASSASGGPPYEQYF